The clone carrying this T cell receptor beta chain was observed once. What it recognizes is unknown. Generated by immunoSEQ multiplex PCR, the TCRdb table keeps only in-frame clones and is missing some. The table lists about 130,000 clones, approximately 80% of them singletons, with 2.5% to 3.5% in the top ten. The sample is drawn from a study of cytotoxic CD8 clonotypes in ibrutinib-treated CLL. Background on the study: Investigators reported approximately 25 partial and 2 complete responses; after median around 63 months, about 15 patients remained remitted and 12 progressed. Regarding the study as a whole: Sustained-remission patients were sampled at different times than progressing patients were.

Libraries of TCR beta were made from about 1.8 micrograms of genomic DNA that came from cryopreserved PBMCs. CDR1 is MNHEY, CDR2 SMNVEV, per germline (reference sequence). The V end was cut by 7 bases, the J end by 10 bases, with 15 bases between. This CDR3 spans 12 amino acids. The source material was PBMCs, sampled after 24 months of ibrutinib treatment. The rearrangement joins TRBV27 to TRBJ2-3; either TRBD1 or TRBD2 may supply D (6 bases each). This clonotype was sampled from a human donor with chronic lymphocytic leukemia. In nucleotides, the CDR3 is TGTGCCAGCACCCTTGTGGGGGGCCCGCAGTATTTT. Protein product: CASTLVGGPQYF.